This T cell receptor (beta chain) stems from a study of neurological immune-mediated disorders. Germline V lookup: CDR1 MDHEN, CDR2 SYDVKM. The CDR3 extends over 14 amino acids. TCRdb redid the calling of the 5' RACE reads with MiXCR, one entry per CDR3 protein. The table has 40,000 to 60,000 distinct CDR3 sequences, 3% to 4% seen once; the top ten hold 5.5% to 6%. This clonotype appeared many times. One junction end does not reproduce the germline sequence, and a read error may be involved. Sequencing was carried out using PBMCs. V is TRBV28 and J is TRBJ1-5, with TRBD1 matching 8 bases. The receptor was isolated from a man aged 35-49 years with multiple sclerosis. The CDR3 protein is CASRDGQGDQPQNF. In nucleotides, the CDR3 is TGTGCCAGCAGGGACGGACAGGGAGATCAGCCCCAGAATTTT. The full variable domain, completed using reference TRBV28 and TRBJ1-5, is DVKVTQSSRYLVKRTGEKVFLECVQDMDHENMFWYRQDPGLGLRLIYFSYDVKMKEKGDIPEGYSVSREKKERFSLILESASTNQTSMYLCASRDGQGDQPQNFGDGTRLSIL.